The present T cell receptor (beta chain) was sequenced within a study of shared clonotypes between healthy human individuals. Study in general: Researchers assigned three CD4 naive, three CD4 memory, two CD8 naive and one CD8 memory plate to each donor. Study results and limitations: Generally, naive subsets came out with larger estimated richness than memory subsets.

Naive CD8 cells lacked CD45RO, underwent positive selection for CCR7 and left out terminally differentiated effector memory CD45RA+ cells. This clone was seen just once. Its target is unknown. Sorted-subset replicate PCR reactions were performed with around 210 ng DNA, corresponding to roughly 30,000 T cell genomes. Repertoires were generated with immunoSEQ multiplex PCR, while TCRdb's copy carries only in-frame clones and drops some. The profile shows 1.5 million to 2.5 million clones, roughly 95% of them singletons. Germline V lookup: CDR1 MDHEN, CDR2 SYDVKM. Trimming removed 8 bases from V and 0 bases from J, with 16 bases in between. The CDR3 is made up of 15 amino acids.

Sequenced input: naive CD8+ T cells sorted from blood. V is TRBV28 and J is TRBJ1-2, with D possibly TRBD1 on 6 matching bases. This receptor was obtained from a man younger than 35 in good health. CDR3 sequence reads: CASYGTQEANYGYTF. The CDR3 region has the DNA TGTGCCAGCTACGGGACACAGGAAGCTAACTATGGCTACACCTTC.